Listed here are 20 T cell receptor beta chains from one sample, sequenced in a study of Tregs in tolerant kidney transplant recipients. Related graft donors supplied nonmyeloablative bone marrow transplants, and mixed chimerism was transient. TCRdb keeps only in-frame clones here, not all; method: immunoSEQ multiplex PCR. The data contain roughly 70,000 clones, 87% of them singletons. The starting material was CD4+ T cells from blood (PBMCs), obtained 6 months after the transplant. The receptors here all came from a human patient who received a combined kidney and bone marrow transplant. The T cells may partly be graft donor cells.

J is TRBJ1-2 and V is TRBV28; no definite D call. V was clipped by 3 bases and J by 0 bases, with 8 bases between them. This CDR3 comprises 14 residues. The germline CDR1 and CDR2 sequences are MDHEN and SYDVKM. The CDR3 nucleotides read TGTGCCAGCAGTTTGTCACTGACTAACTATGGCTACACCTTC. This codes for CASSLSLTNYGYTF.

This chain joins TRBV4-1 and TRBJ2-7; TRBD2 agrees at 8 bases. CDR1 MGHRA and CDR2 YSYEKL come from the germline V gene. The CDR3 has 15 residues. V lost 0 bases to trimming and J lost 4 bases; unmatched junction nucleotides: 5. The CDR3 sequence is CASSQESSGPYEQYF. The CDR3 DNA sequence: TGCGCCAGCAGCCAAGAGTCTAGCGGGCCATACGAGCAGTACTTC.

This CDR3 is CASRSLAGESEQYF. CDR3 in DNA: TGTGCCAGCAGATCTCTAGCGGGAGAATCCGAGCAGTACTTC. The J gene is TRBJ2-7, the V gene TRBV6-5, with 10 bases lining up with TRBD2. The ends lost 6 bases at V and 6 bases at J; junction bases unmatched: 8. This CDR3 has 14 residues. The germline gives CDR1 MNHEY, CDR2 SVGAGI.

V gene TRBV4-2 combines with J gene TRBJ2-2, with 8 bases matching TRBD2. The CDR3 is made up of 16 amino acids. V lost 2 bases and J lost 4; bases outside the gene matches: 6. CDR1 and CDR2 from the germline V gene are LGHNA and YNFKEQ. The CDR3 DNA reads TGTGCCAGCAGCCAAATCCGGGGGGGCAGCACCGGGGAGCTGTTTTTT. Its translation is CASSQIRGGSTGELFF.

The rearrangement uses TRBV7-2 and TRBJ2-5; D may be TRBD2 (6 bases). CDR3 size: 15 residues. Trimming cost V 1 base and J 4 bases, with 13 bases left between them. Looked up from germline, CDR1 is SGHTA and CDR2 is FQGNSA. CDR3 sequence reads: CASSLGYSGAETQYF. CDR3 nucleotides: TGTGCCAGCAGCTTAGGGTACTCGGGAGCAGAGACCCAGTACTTC. Filled out from reference TRBV7-2 and TRBJ2-5, the complete variable domain reads GAGVSQSPSNKVTEKGKDVELRCDPISGHTALYWYRQSLGQGLEFLIYFQGNSAPDKSGLPSDRFSAERTGGSVSTLTIQRTQQEDSAVYLCASSLGYSGAETQYFGPGTRLLVL.

This clone was observed once. The V gene is TRBV29-1, the J gene TRBJ2-7, with TRBD1 identical over 7 bases. This CDR3 has 13 amino acids. With 5 bases clipped from V and 2 bases from J, the junction kept 6 bases outside the gene matches. CDR1 and CDR2 from the germline V gene are SQVTM and ANQGSEA. The CDR3 is CSVMLTGAYEQYF. In DNA, the CDR3 is TGCAGCGTTATGTTAACAGGGGCCTACGAGCAGTACTTC.

This chain joins TRBV2 and TRBJ2-7; D might be TRBD1 (6 bases). Germline V gene sequence: CDR1 SNHLY, CDR2 FYNNEI. This CDR3 has 14 residues. Trimming removed 5 bases at V and 4 bases at J, with 15 bases between. The CDR3, as DNA: TGTGCCAGCAGTACACAACAGGGACCTTACGAGCAGTACTTC. This translates into CASSTQQGPYEQYF.

This clone appeared once. The chain recombines TRBV7-2 with TRBJ1-3; TRBD1 agrees at 9 bases. This CDR3 has 15 amino acids. Germline CDR1 reads SGHTA; CDR2 reads FQGNSA. The trim removed 5 bases at V and 7 bases at J, leaving 9 bases unmatched. The CDR3 DNA reads as TGTGCCAGCAGCCCCACAGGGGGCTGGGGGAACACCATATATTTT. Translated: CASSPTGGWGNTIYF. The variable domain in full, with the rest retrieved from reference TRBV7-2 and TRBJ1-3, is GAGVSQSPSNKVTEKGKDVELRCDPISGHTALYWYRQSLGQGLEFLIYFQGNSAPDKSGLPSDRFSAERTGGSVSTLTIQRTQQEDSAVYLCASSPTGGWGNTIYFGEGSWLTVV.

This sequence joins TRBV9 and TRBJ2-7; possible D gene TRBD2, 5 bases. V gave up 0 bases and J gave up 8 bases, with 15 bases separating them. The V gene's germline CDR1 is SGDLS and CDR2 YYNGEE. This CDR3 has 14 residues. CDR3 sequence (DNA): TGTGCCAGCAGCGTAGACGGGATCCGGATCAAGCAGTACTTC. Protein product: CASSVDGIRIKQYF.

The chain is built from TRBV7-2 and TRBJ1-1; 7 nucleotides agree with TRBD1. CDR3 length: 15 residues. Per the germline V gene, CDR1 is SGHTA and CDR2 is FQGNSA. V gave up 5 bases and J gave up 0 bases; unmatched junction bases: 6. The chain's CDR3 is CASSRRQGLNTEAFF. The CDR3 DNA follows: TGTGCCAGCAGCCGACGACAGGGCTTGAACACTGAAGCTTTCTTT.

This rearrangement joins TRBV6-1 to TRBJ2-3; a possible D gene is TRBD1 (7 bases). The CDR3 runs to 11 residues. Trimming took off 2 bases at V and 14 bases at J, with 11 bases between the two ends. Per the germline V gene, CDR1 is MNHNS and CDR2 is SASEGT. The CDR3 here is CASSEMEGAYF. The CDR3 nucleotides read TGTGCCAGCAGTGAAATGGAGGGGGCGTATTTT.

This chain uses TRBV6-4 with TRBJ2-4, with TRBD2 matching over 10 bases. CDR1 and CDR2 from the germline V gene are MRHNA and SNTAGT. V lost 7 bases and J lost 2; bases outside the gene matches: 5. The CDR3 consists of 15 residues. DNA for the CDR3: TGTGCCAGCACTAGCGGGGGTGAGACCAAAAACATTCAGTACTTC. This encodes CASTSGGETKNIQYF.

The chain has TRBV2 and TRBJ2-5, with TRBD2 matching 8 bases. CDR1 is SNHLY and CDR2 is FYNNEI in the germline V gene. CDR3 length: 13 residues. The CDR3 is CAGGGGTQETQYF. CDR3 sequence (DNA): TGTGCTGGGGGCGGGGGGACGCAAGAGACCCAGTACTTC.

V gene TRBV19 combines with J gene TRBJ1-5; TRBD1 matches at 8 bases. The CDR3 totals 16 residues. Germline-derived CDR1 and CDR2 are LNHDA and SQIVND (reference sequence). The V segment lost 5 bases and the J segment 1 base; nucleotides outside the gene matches: 7. The CDR3 sequence is CASSQTGTGSNQPQHF. The DNA of the CDR3 is TGTGCCAGTAGTCAAACCGGGACAGGCAGCAATCAGCCCCAGCATTTT.

The chain links TRBV7-9 to TRBJ2-3; D possibly corresponds to TRBD1 (7 bases). The V end was cut by 7 bases, the J end by 7 bases, with 12 bases between. Germline V lookup: CDR1 SEHNR, CDR2 FQNEAQ (reference sequence). The CDR3 totals 12 residues. The CDR3 region has the DNA TGTGCCAGCACCAGGGGGGAATATACGCAGTATTTT. This sequence encodes CASTRGEYTQYF.

The chain is built from TRBV5-6 and TRBJ1-1; D gene uncertain. Germline CDR1 is SGHDT and CDR2 is YYEEEE. Trimming left V 0 bases short and J 1 base short, with 10 bases between. The CDR3 runs to 15 residues. CDR3: CASSLGSRANTEAFF. The CDR3 nucleotides read TGTGCCAGCAGCTTGGGTAGTAGAGCGAACACTGAAGCTTTCTTT.

Only one count was recorded for this clone. J is TRBJ2-3 and V is TRBV4-1, with 9 bases aligning to TRBD2. There are 18 residues in the CDR3. Germline values: CDR1 MGHRA, CDR2 YSYEKL. Losses at the gene ends were 0 bases for V and 2 bases for J; bases not matched to a gene: 9. This CDR3 reads CASSQEGISGGNTDTQYF. CDR3 coding DNA: TGCGCCAGCAGCCAAGAGGGAATTAGCGGGGGAAACACAGATACGCAGTATTTT.

This chain links TRBV7-2 with TRBJ2-7, with 9 bases matching TRBD2. Trimming at V came to 3 bases and at J to 4 bases, leaving 10 bases not matched to a gene. The CDR3 is made up of 16 amino acids. The germline CDR1 and CDR2 sequences are SGHTA and FQGNSA. Here the CDR3 reads CASSFLDWREGYEQYF. The CDR3 coding sequence is TGTGCCAGCAGCTTTCTTGATTGGCGGGAGGGGTACGAGCAGTACTTC.

The CDR3 spells CASSLRPFNEQFF. In DNA, the CDR3 is TGCGCCAGCAGCTTGCGTCCCTTCAATGAGCAGTTCTTC. The rearrangement uses TRBV5-1 and TRBJ2-1; no firm D call. V was pared by 1 base and J by 6 bases, with 8 bases between. Germline loops: CDR1 SGHRS, CDR2 YFSETQ. There are 13 residues in the CDR3.

CDR3 region: CASSQVLSGTSGRGSYNEQFF. As DNA, the CDR3 is TGCGCCAGCAGCCAAGTTCTTTCCGGGACTAGCGGGAGGGGATCCTACAATGAGCAGTTCTTC. The chain is built from TRBV4-3 and TRBJ2-1, with 16 bases identical to TRBD2. The CDR3 runs to 21 residues. V shed 1 base and J 1 base; nucleotides not matched to a gene: 10. CDR1 is LGHNA, CDR2 YSLEER, per germline.